The entry that follows covers one TCR beta chain sequence. Its antigen is still unknown. The entry originates in a study of shared clonotypes between healthy human individuals. Trimming removed 7 bases from V and 4 bases from J, with 16 bases in between. Per germline, CDR1 SQVTM and CDR2 ANQGSEA. This CDR3 is 13 amino acids long. Whole-study results and caveats: The diversity represented, both genetic and in exposure history, was limited by few donors.

Some clones are missing from TCRdb's copy, which holds only in-frame ones; the method was immunoSEQ multiplex PCR. Of roughly 1,800,000 clones in the sample, about 95% were seen once. CD45RO-negative, CCR7-selected cells formed the naive CD8 fraction, which excluded terminally differentiated effector memory CD45RA+ cells. This TCR was recovered from a man aged 18 to 30 in good health. Specimen: naive CD8+ T cells sorted from blood. The chain uses TRBV29-1 and TRBJ1-2; no clear D gene. CDR3 sequence: CSARVSISYGYTF. The DNA for the CDR3 is TGCAGCGCCCGGGTCAGCATATCCTATGGCTACACCTTC.